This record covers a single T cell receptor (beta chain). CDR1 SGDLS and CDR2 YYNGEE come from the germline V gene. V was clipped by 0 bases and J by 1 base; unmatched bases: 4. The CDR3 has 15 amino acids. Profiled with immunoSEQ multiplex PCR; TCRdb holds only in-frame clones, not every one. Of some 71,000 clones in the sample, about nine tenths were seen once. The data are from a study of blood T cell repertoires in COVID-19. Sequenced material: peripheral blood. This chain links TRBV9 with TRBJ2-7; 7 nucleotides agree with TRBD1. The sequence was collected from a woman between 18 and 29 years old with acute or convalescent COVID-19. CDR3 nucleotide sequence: TGTGCCAGCAGCGTAGGCCTGGGACAGTCCTACGAGCAGTACTTC. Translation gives CASSVGLGQSYEQYF.